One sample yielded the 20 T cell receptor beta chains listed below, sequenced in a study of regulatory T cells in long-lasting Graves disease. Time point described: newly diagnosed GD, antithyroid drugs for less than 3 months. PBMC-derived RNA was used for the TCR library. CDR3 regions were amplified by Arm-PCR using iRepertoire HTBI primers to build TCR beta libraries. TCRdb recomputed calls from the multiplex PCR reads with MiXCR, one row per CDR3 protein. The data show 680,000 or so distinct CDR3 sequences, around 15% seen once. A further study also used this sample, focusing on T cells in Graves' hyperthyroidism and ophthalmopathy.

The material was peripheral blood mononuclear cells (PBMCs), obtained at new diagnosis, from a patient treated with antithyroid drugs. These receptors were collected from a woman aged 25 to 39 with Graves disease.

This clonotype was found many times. The CDR3: CASSQGLSSGPYEQYF. In nucleotides, the CDR3 is TGTGCCAGCAGCCAAGGTTTAAGTAGCGGGCCCTACGAGCAGTACTTC. The chain carries TRBV3-1 and TRBJ2-7, with TRBD2 matching over 7 bases. With 1 base clipped from V and 2 bases from J, the junction kept 8 bases outside the gene matches. This CDR3 region has 16 residues. Germline V gives CDR1 LGHDT, CDR2 YNNKEL (reference sequence).

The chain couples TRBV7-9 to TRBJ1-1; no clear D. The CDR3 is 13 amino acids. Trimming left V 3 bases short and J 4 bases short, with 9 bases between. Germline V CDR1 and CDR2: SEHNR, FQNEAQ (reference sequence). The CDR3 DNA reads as TGTGCCAGCAGCTTCGGCGGGAGCACTGAAGCTTTCTTT. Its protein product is CASSFGGSTEAFF.

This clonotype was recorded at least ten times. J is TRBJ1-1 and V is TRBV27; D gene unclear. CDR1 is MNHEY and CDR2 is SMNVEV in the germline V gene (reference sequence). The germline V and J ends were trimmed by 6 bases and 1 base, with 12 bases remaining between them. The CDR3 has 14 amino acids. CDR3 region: CASRGWGTNTEAFF. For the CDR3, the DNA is TGTGCCAGCAGAGGATGGGGTACGAACACTGAAGCTTTCTTT.

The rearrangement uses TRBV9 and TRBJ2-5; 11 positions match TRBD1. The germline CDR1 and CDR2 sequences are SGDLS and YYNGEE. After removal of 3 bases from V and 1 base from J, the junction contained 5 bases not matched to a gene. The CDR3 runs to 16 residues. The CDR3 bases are TGTGCCAGCAGCGATGGGACAGGGGGGATCCAAGAGACCCAGTACTTC. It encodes CASSDGTGGIQETQYF.

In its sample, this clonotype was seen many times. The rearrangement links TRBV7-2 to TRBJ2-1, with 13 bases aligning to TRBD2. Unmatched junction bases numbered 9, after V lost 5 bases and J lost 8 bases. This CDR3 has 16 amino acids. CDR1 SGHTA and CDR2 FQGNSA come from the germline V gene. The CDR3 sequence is CASSPRTSGSTDEQFF. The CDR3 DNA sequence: TGTGCCAGCAGCCCCCGGACTAGCGGGAGTACTGATGAGCAGTTCTTC.

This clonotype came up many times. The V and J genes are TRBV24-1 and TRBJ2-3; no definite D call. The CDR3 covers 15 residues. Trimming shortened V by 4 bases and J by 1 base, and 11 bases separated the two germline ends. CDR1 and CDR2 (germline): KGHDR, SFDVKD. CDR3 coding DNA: TGTGCCACCAGTGACCCGAGGAACCGCACAGATACGCAGTATTTT. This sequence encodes CATSDPRNRTDTQYF.

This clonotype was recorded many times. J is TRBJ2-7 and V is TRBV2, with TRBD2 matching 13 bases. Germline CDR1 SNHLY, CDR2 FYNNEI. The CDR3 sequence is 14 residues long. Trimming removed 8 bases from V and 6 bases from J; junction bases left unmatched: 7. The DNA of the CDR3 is TGTGCCAGCCAAGGACTAGCGGGAGCCCTCGAGCAGTACTTC. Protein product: CASQGLAGALEQYF. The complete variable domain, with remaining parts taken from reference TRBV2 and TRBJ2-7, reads EPEVTQTPSHQVTQMGQEVILRCVPISNHLYFYWYRQILGQKVEFLVSFYNNEISEKSEIFDDQFSVERPDGSNFTLKIRSTKLEDSAMYFCASQGLAGALEQYFGPGTRLTVT.

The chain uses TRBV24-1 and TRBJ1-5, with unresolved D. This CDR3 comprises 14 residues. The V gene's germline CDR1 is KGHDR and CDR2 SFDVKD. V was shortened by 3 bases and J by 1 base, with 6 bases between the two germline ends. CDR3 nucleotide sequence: TGTGCCACCAGTGATCTTGTGAGCAATCAGCCCCAGCATTTT. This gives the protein CATSDLVSNQPQHF.

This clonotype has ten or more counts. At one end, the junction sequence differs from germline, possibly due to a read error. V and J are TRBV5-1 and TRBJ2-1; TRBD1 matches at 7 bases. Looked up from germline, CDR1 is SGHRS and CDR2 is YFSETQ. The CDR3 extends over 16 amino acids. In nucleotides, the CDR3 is TGTGCCAGCAGCTTGGGGGACAGCAGCTCCTACAATGAGCAGTTCTTC. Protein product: CASSLGDSSSYNEQFF.

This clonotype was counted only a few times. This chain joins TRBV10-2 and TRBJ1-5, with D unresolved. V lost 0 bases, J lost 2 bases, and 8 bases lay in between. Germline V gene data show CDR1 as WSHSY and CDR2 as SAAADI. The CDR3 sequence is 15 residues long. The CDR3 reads CASSESTLGNQPQHF. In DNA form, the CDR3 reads TGCGCCAGCAGTGAGTCGACACTAGGCAATCAGCCCCAGCATTTT.

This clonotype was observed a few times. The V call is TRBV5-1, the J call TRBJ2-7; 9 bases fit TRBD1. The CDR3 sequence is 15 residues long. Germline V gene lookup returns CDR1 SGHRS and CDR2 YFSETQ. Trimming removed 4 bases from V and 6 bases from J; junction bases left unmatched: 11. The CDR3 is CASSPGDRENGEQYF. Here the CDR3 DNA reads TGCGCCAGCAGCCCGGGGGACAGGGAAAACGGCGAGCAGTACTTC. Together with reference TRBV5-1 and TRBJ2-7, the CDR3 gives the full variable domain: KAGVTQTPRYLIKTRGQQVTLSCSPISGHRSVSWYQQTPGQGLQFLFEYFSETQRNKGNFPGRFSGRQFSNSRSEMNVSTLELGDSALYLCASSPGDRENGEQYFGPGTRLTVT.

The CDR3 protein is CASRRTSSGELFF. As DNA, the CDR3 is TGCGCCAGCAGGAGGACTAGTTCCGGGGAGCTGTTTTTT. This chain uses TRBV10-1 with TRBJ2-2; 7 bases align to TRBD2. The CDR3 sequence is 13 residues long. V dropped 6 bases and J dropped 6; count of bases not matched to a gene: 4. CDR1 WNHNN and CDR2 SYGVQD come from the germline V gene (reference sequence).

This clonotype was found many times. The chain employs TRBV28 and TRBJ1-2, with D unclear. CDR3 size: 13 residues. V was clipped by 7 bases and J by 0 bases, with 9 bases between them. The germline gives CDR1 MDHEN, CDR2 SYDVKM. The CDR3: CASMSGTNYGYTF. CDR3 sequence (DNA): TGTGCCAGCATGAGCGGAACTAACTATGGCTACACCTTC.

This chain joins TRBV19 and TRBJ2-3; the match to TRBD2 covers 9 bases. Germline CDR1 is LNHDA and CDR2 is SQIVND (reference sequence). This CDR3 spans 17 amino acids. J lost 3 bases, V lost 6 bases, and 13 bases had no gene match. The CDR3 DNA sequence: TGTGCCAGTAGCGCACGCTGGCGGGAGGGCCATACAGATACGCAGTATTTT. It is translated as CASSARWREGHTDTQYF.

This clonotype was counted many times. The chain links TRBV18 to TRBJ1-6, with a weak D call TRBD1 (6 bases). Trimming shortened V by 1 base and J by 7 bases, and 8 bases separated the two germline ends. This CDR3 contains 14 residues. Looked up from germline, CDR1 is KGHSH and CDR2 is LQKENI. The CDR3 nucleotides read TGTGCCAGCTCACCACGGGACAAGAATTCACCCCTCCACTTT. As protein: CASSPRDKNSPLHF.

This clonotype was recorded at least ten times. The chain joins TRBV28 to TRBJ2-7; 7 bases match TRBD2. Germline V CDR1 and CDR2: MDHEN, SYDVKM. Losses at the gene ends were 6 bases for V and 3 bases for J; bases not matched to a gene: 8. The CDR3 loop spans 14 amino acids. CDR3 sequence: CASSPASGHYEQYF. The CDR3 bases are TGTGCCAGCAGCCCCGCTAGCGGTCACTACGAGCAGTACTTC.

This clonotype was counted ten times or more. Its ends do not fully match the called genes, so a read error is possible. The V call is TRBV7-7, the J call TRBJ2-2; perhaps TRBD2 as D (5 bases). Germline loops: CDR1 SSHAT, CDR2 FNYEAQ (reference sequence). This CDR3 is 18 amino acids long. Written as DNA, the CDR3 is TGTGCTAGCAGCTTAGCATTGGCGGGCTATGATGGGACCGGGGAGCTGTTTTTT. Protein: CASSLALAGYDGTGELFF.

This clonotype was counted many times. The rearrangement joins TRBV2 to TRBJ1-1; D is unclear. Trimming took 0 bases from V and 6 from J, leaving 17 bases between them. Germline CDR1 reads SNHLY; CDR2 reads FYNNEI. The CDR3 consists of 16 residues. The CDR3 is CASSEAKAAWAPEAFF. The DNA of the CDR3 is TGTGCCAGCAGTGAAGCTAAGGCAGCTTGGGCTCCTGAAGCTTTCTTT.

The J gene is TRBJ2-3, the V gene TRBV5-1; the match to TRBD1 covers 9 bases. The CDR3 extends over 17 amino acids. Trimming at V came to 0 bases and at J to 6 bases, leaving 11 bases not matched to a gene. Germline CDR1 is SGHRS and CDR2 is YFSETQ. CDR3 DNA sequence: TGCGCCAGCAGCTTGGGGCCCCCGGGACAGGGCTCGGATACGCAGTATTTT. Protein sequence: CASSLGPPGQGSDTQYF.

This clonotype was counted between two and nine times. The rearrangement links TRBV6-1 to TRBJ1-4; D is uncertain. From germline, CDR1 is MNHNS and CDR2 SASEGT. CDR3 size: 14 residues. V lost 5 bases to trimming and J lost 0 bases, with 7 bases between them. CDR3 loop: CASSTSATNEKLFF. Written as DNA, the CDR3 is TGTGCCAGCAGTACCAGTGCAACTAATGAAAAACTGTTTTTT.